This T cell receptor beta chain originates from a study of blood T cell repertoires in COVID-19. Study as a whole: Samples came from the United States, Italy and Spain, spanning acute and convalescent COVID-19. The cDNA or gDNA used as material had been derived from T cells, B-cell-depleted T cells, or PBMCs.

Per germline, CDR1 MNHEY and CDR2 SVGAGI. With 4 bases removed from V and 3 bases from J, the gap between germline ends came to 19 bases. The length of the CDR3 is 16 residues. Per the study methods: Estimation of nucleated cell counts relied on the amplification of reference gene primers. Clones were sequenced by immunoSEQ multiplex PCR, and TCRdb holds only the in-frame ones, with some missing. That table gives V, J and clone size, and the DNA gave D and trimming. The sample carries about 200,000 clones, less than 85% recorded once. This receptor was identified in a man aged 50-59 years who had recovered from COVID-19. The source material was peripheral blood. The chain couples TRBV6-5 to TRBJ2-7; D is possibly TRBD1 (6 bases). In DNA form, the CDR3 reads TGTGCCAGCAGTTCACAACTCAGGGGTGGGGGCTACGAGCAGTACTTC. This sequence encodes CASSSQLRGGGYEQYF.